This T cell receptor (beta chain) was identified during a study of cytomegalovirus exposure and HLA in healthy donors. With regard to this clone: Its antigen is unidentified.

Findings of the study overall: Reports indicated that the classifier achieved high specificity and sensitivity in diagnosing cytomegalovirus status.

With 60 Vbeta and 13 Jbeta primers, the PCR was carried out. This table comes from immunoSEQ multiplex PCR, and its TCRdb copy is limited to in-frame clones, with some not included. The sample has more than 95,000 clones; almost 80% are singletons. Deletions cut 0 bases from V and 4 bases from J, with 5 bases between. There are 13 residues in the CDR3. Germline lookup yields CDR1 SGDLS and CDR2 YYNGEE. This chain connects TRBV9 to TRBJ1-5; D unresolved. Specimen: PBMCs. This sequence was found in a man aged 45-60 years in good health and CMV-seropositive. DNA for the CDR3: TGTGCCAGCAGCGTAGATCCAAATCAGCCCCAGCATTTT. Its translation is CASSVDPNQPQHF. Full variable domain (remainder filled in from reference TRBV9 and TRBJ1-5): DSGVTQTPKHLITATGQRVTLRCSPRSGDLSVYWYQQSLDQGLQFLIQYYNGEERAKGNILERFSAQQFPDLHSELNLSSLELGDSALYFCASSVDPNQPQHFGDGTRLSIL.